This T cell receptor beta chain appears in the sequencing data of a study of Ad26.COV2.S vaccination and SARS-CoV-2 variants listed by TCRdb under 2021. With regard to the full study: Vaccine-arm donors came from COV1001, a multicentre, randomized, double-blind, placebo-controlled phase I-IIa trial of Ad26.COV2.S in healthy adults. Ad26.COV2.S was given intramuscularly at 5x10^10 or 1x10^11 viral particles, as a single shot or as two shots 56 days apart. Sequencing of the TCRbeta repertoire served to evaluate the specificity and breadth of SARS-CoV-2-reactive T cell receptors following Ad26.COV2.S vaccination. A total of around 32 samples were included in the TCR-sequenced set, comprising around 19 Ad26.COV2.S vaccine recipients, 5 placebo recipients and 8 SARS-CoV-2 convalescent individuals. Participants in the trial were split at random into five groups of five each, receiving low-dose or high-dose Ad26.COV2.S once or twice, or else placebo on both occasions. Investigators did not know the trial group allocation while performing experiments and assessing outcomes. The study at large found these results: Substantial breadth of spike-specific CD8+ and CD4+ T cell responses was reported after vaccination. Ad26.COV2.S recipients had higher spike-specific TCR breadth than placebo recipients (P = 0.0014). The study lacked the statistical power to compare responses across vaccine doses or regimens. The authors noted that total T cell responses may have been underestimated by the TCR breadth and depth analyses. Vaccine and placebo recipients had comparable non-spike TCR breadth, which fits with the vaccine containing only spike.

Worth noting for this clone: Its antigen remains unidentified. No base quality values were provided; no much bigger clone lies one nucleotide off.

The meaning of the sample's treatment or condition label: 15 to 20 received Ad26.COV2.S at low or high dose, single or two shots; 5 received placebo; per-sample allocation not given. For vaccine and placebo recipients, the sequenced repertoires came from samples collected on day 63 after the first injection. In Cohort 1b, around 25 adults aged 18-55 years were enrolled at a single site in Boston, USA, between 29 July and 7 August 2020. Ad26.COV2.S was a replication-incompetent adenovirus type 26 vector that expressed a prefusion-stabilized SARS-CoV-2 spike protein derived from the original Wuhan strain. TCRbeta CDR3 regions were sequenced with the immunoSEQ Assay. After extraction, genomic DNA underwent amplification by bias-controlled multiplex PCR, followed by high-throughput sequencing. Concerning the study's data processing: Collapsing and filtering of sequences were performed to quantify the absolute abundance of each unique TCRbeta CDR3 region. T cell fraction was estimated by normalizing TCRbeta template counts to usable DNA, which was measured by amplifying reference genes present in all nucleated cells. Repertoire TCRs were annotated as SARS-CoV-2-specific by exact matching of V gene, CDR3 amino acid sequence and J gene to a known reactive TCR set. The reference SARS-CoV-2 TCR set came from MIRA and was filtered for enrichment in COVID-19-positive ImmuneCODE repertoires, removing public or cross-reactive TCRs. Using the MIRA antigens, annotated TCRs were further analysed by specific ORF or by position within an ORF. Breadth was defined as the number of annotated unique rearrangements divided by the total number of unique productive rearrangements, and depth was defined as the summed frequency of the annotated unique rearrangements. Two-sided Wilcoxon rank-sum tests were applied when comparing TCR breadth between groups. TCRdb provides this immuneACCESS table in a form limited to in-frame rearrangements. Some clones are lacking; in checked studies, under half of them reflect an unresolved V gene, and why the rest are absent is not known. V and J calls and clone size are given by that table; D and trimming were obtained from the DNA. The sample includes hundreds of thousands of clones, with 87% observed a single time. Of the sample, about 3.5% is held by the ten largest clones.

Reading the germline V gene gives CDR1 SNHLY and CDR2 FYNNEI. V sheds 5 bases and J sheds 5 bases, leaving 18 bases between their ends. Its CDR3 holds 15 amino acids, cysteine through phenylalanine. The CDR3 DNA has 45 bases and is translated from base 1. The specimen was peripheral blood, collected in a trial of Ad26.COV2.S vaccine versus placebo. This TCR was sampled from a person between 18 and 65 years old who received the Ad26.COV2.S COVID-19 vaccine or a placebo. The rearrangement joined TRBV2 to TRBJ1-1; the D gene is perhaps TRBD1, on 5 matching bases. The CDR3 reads CASSFSGGVLTEAFF. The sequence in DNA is TGTGCCAGCAGTTTCTCCGGGGGTGTGTTAACTGAAGCTTTCTTT.